What follows are 14 T cell receptor beta chains derived from one specimen sequenced in a study of blood T cell repertoires in COVID-19. The data were produced by immunoSEQ multiplex PCR, yet TCRdb's version contains in-frame clones alone and is incomplete. The table records about 270,000 clones, about 87% of them present only once. Sequenced sample: PBMCs or T cells enriched from blood (not recorded which). These receptor sequences come from a woman aged 30 to 39 with acute COVID-19.

The chain combines TRBV18 with TRBJ2-2, with 7 bases aligning to TRBD2. The CDR3 spans 22 residues. After removal of 0 bases from V and 3 bases from J, the junction contained 22 bases not matched to a gene. CDR1 is KGHSH, CDR2 LQKENI, per germline. The CDR3 DNA sequence: TGTGCCAGCTCACCACCGATCTTAGAAGCGGGAATTAATCTTTGGGACACCGGGGAGCTGTTTTTT. This gives the protein CASSPPILEAGINLWDTGELFF.

J is TRBJ1-2 and V is TRBV3-1 (or the pseudogene TRBV3-2); perhaps TRBD1 as D (5 bases). Germline CDR1 is LGHDT and CDR2 is YNNKEL (reference sequence). Trimming left V 0 bases short and J 4 bases short, with 9 bases between. The CDR3 loop spans 14 amino acids. The CDR3 DNA sequence: TGTGCCAGCAGCCAAGATTCGACAGTCTATGGCTACACCTTC. As protein: CASSQDSTVYGYTF.

The chain carries TRBV4-1 and TRBJ2-7; 10 bases align to TRBD2. The germline gives CDR1 MGHRA, CDR2 YSYEKL. This CDR3 is 14 amino acids long. Trimming at V came to 4 bases and at J to 5 bases, leaving 5 bases not matched to a gene. CDR3 amino acids: CASSLAGGGDEQYF. In DNA form, the CDR3 reads TGCGCCAGCAGCCTAGCGGGAGGAGGCGACGAGCAGTACTTC.

The chain employs TRBV27 and TRBJ1-5; maybe TRBD1 (6 bases). Trimming removed 7 bases at V and 3 bases at J, with 19 bases between. Germline-derived CDR1 and CDR2 are MNHEY and SMNVEV (reference sequence). The CDR3 is 16 residues long. The CDR3, as DNA: TGTGCCAGCAAAACAACCGGGACACCTCTCAATCAGCCCCAGCATTTT. It yields the protein CASKTTGTPLNQPQHF.

The chain links TRBV7-9 to TRBJ2-3, with 8 bases matching TRBD1. Germline V lookup: CDR1 SEHNR, CDR2 FQNEAQ (reference sequence). Trimming took 6 bases from V and 0 from J; bases not matched to a gene: 17. The CDR3 totals 19 residues. The CDR3 loop reads CASRGVPTGTGFSTDTQYF. In DNA form, the CDR3 reads TGTGCCAGCAGAGGGGTGCCCACCGGGACAGGATTTAGCACAGATACGCAGTATTTT.

The genes are TRBV27 and TRBJ2-7, with 11 bases identical to TRBD2. The CDR3 covers 15 residues. V lost 2 bases to trimming and J lost 2 bases; unmatched junction nucleotides: 2. The germline CDR1 and CDR2 sequences are MNHEY and SMNVEV (reference sequence). The CDR3 is CASSLRGLAAYEQYF. The CDR3 region has the DNA TGTGCCAGCAGTTTAAGGGGACTAGCGGCCTACGAGCAGTACTTC.

The rearrangement uses TRBV18 and TRBJ1-5; D gene uncertain. From germline, CDR1 is KGHSH and CDR2 LQKENI. Trimming removed 3 bases at V and 8 bases at J, with 11 bases between. This CDR3 is built from 13 residues. The CDR3 DNA sequence: TGTGCCAGCTCACCGGAATCGGGTGAGCCCCAGCATTTT. Translation: CASSPESGEPQHF.

This clone was detected only once. This chain uses TRBV27 with TRBJ1-2; 11 bases are a match to TRBD1. CDR3 length: 14 residues. The germline V gene has CDR1 MNHEY and CDR2 SMNVEV (reference sequence). V lost 4 bases and J lost 8; bases outside the gene matches: 6. CDR3 sequence: CASSYTGTGGGYTF. For the CDR3, the DNA is TGTGCCAGCAGTTACACCGGGACAGGGGGAGGCTACACCTTC.

This chain links TRBV28 with TRBJ2-5; 8 bases line up with TRBD2. Germline CDR1 is MDHEN and CDR2 is SYDVKM. The V segment lost 3 bases and the J segment 0 bases; nucleotides outside the gene matches: 3. The length of the CDR3 is 15 residues. The chain's CDR3 is CASSLTSEYQETQYF. CDR3 sequence (DNA): TGTGCCAGCAGTTTGACTAGCGAGTACCAAGAGACCCAGTACTTC.

The rearrangement uses TRBV19 and TRBJ2-4; 7 bases line up with TRBD2. With V trimmed by 3 bases and J by 7 bases, 15 bases remained unmatched. The CDR3 covers 17 residues. The germline CDR1 and CDR2 sequences are LNHDA and SQIVND (reference sequence). This chain's CDR3 is CASSISAGELRGNIQYF. The CDR3 region has the DNA TGTGCCAGTAGTATTAGCGCGGGAGAGCTGCGTGGGAACATTCAGTACTTC.

The chain combines TRBV12-3 or TRBV12-4 with TRBJ2-5; D gene ambiguous. The V gene lost 2 bases and the J gene lost 10 bases, with 14 bases spanning the gap. This CDR3 has 13 residues. CDR3 loop: CASSLKNAFDQYF. Here the CDR3 DNA reads TGTGCCAGCAGTTTAAAGAATGCGTTTGACCAGTACTTC.

This clone appeared once. V gene TRBV27 combines with J gene TRBJ1-5, with 7 bases matching TRBD1. CDR3 length: 15 amino acids. Germline V gene sequence: CDR1 MNHEY, CDR2 SMNVEV (reference sequence). Trimming took 6 bases from V and 1 from J; bases not matched to a gene: 6. CDR3 coding DNA: TGTGCCAGCAGGAATCAGGGGGGAAGCAATCAGCCCCAGCATTTT. This translates into CASRNQGGSNQPQHF.

The table lists this clone with a count of one. The chain carries TRBV6-5 and TRBJ1-5, with D possibly matching TRBD1 (6 bases). Germline V gene sequence: CDR1 MNHEY, CDR2 SVGAGI. CDR3 length equals 14 residues. Trimming took off 2 bases at V and 5 bases at J, with 10 bases between the two ends. Here the CDR3 reads CASSYVAGDQPQHF. The DNA for the CDR3 is TGTGCCAGCAGTTACGTTGCAGGGGATCAGCCCCAGCATTTT.

The J gene is TRBJ2-1, the V gene TRBV19; 8 nucleotides agree with TRBD2. The V and J ends lost 10 bases and 5 bases, in that order; junction bases with no gene match: 7. CDR1 and CDR2 (germline): LNHDA, SQIVND (reference sequence). CDR3 length equals 13 residues. CDR3 sequence: CATHGRANNEQFF. CDR3 sequence (DNA): TGTGCCACCCACGGGAGGGCGAACAATGAGCAGTTCTTC.